A selection of T cell receptor beta chains follows, all from one sample in a study of blood T cell repertoires in COVID-19. Method: immunoSEQ multiplex PCR; TCRdb's copy keeps in-frame clones and lacks some. The sample contains about 24,000 clones, 86% of which appear only once. The sample consisted of peripheral blood. The receptors stem from a human donor with active COVID-19. The donor label of this sample is uncertain. CDR3s include the opening cysteine and the closing phenylalanine or tryptophan. D genes are given only for firm matches. Where a row states a size, it is once, few, many or the class of an expanded clone; other rows omit it.

>TRBV7-2|.|TRBJ1-1|.
CASSLVQGFGTEAFF
TGTGCCAGCAGCTTAGTGCAGGGATTTGGCACTGAAGCTTTCTTT
>TRBV2|.|TRBJ1-5|.
CASSTGTPGEPQHF
TGTGCCAGCAGTACCGGGACCCCAGGGGAGCCCCAGCATTTT
>TRBV5-4|TRBD1|TRBJ2-3|few
CASSGGTGQDTQYF
TGTGCCAGCAGCGGTGGGACAGGGCAAGATACGCAGTATTTT
>TRBV19|.|TRBJ1-5|medium-sized
CASSTDSYNQPQHF
TGTGCCAGTAGTACCGACAGTTACAATCAGCCCCAGCATTTT
>TRBV5-5|.|TRBJ2-7|.
CASSLGQVSYEQYF
TGTGCCAGCAGCTTGGGGCAGGTTTCCTACGAGCAGTACTTC
>TRBV6-5|.|TRBJ2-1|.
CASISDSSSYNEQFF
TGTGCCAGCATATCGGACAGTAGCTCCTACAATGAGCAGTTCTTC
>TRBV4-3|TRBD2|TRBJ2-7|.
CASSQVASGISYEQYF
TGCGCCAGCAGCCAAGTCGCTAGCGGAATCTCCTACGAGCAGTACTTC
>TRBV5-4|TRBD1|TRBJ2-7|.
CASSPGTAFYEQYF
TGTGCCAGCAGCCCCGGGACAGCATTCTACGAGCAGTACTTC
>TRBV7-9|.|TRBJ1-1|.
CASSFGQRNTEAFF
TGTGCCAGCAGCTTCGGACAGCGGAACACTGAAGCTTTCTTT
>TRBV6-2/TRBV6-3|TRBD1|TRBJ2-4|.
CASSSDRGHGIQYF
TGTGCCAGCAGTTCCGACAGGGGACATGGCATTCAGTACTTC
>TRBV4-3|TRBD2|TRBJ2-2|.
CASSPSGTSDTGELFF
TGCGCCAGCAGCCCCAGCGGGACCTCGGACACCGGGGAGCTGTTTTTT
>TRBV29-1|TRBD1|TRBJ1-5|.
CSVGTGDNQPQHF
TGCAGCGTTGGCACAGGGGACAATCAGCCCCAGCATTTT
>TRBV14|.|TRBJ2-5|.
CASSSDTEVETQYF
TGTGCCAGCAGCTCGGACACTGAGGTGGAGACCCAGTACTTC
>TRBV10-2|TRBD1|TRBJ2-3|.
CASSVGQGVTDTQYF
TGCGCCAGCAGTGTGGGGCAGGGGGTCACAGATACGCAGTATTTT
>TRBV6-5|TRBD1|TRBJ1-2|.
CASSYIRTGGSYGYTF
TGTGCCAGCAGTTACATCCGCACAGGGGGCAGCTATGGCTACACCTTC
>TRBV2|.|TRBJ2-7|medium-sized
CASKLGRGRDYEQYF
TGTGCCAGCAAGCTCGGACGGGGAAGAGACTACGAGCAGTACTTC